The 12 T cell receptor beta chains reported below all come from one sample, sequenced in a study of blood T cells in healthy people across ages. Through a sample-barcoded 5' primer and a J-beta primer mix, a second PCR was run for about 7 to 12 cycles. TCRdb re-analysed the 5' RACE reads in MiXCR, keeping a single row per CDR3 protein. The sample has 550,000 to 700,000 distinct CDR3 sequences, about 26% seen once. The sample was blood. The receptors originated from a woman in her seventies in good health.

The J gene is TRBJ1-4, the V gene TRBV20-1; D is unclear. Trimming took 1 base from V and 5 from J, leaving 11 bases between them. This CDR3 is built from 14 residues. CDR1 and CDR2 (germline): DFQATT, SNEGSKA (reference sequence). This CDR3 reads CSARGLEGNEKLFF. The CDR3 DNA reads TGCAGTGCTAGAGGTTTGGAGGGAAATGAAAAACTGTTTTTT.

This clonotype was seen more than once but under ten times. CDR3 coding DNA: TGCGCCAGCAGCATCACTAGCGGGGGAACCGGGGAGCTGTTTTTT. It translates to CASSITSGGTGELFF. V usage is TRBV5-1 and J usage is TRBJ2-2; 11 bases line up with TRBD2. The CDR3 consists of 15 residues. Germline trimming cut 4 bases from V and 5 bases from J; bases unmatched to any gene: 4. Germline CDR1 is SGHRS and CDR2 is YFSETQ.

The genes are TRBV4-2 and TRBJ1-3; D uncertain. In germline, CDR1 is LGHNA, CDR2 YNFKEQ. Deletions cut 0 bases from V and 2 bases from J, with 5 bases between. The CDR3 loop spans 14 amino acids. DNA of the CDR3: TGTGCCAGCAGCCAAGAACATACTGGAAACACCATATATTTT. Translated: CASSQEHTGNTIYF.

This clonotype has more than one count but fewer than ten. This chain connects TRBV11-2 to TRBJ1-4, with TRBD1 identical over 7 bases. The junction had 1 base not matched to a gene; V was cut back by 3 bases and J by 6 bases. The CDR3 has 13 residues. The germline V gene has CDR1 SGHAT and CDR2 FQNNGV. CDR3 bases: TGTGCCAGCAGCTTCGGACAGGATGAAAAACTGTTTTTT. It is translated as CASSFGQDEKLFF.

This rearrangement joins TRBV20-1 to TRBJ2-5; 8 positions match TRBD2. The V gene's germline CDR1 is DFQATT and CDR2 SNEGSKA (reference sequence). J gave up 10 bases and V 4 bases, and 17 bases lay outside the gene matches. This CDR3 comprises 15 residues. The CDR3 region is CSAKGSLAGTYDQYF. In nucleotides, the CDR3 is TGCAGTGCTAAGGGTTCATTAGCGGGAACCTACGACCAGTACTTC.

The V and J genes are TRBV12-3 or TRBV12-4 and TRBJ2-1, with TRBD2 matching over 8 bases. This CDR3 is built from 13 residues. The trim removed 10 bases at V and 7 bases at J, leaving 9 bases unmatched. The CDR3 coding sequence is TGTGCCACCGAGGCTAGCGGGTTGAATGAGCAGTTCTTC. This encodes CATEASGLNEQFF.

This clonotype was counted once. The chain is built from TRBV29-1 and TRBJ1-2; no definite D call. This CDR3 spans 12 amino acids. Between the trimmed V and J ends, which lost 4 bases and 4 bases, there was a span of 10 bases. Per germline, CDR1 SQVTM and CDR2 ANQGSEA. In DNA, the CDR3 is TGCAGCGTTGTTGGTGGAGTCTATGGCTACACCTTC. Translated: CSVVGGVYGYTF.

CDR3 in DNA: TGCAGTGCTAGAGATGCCAGGGGCACCTACAATGAGCAGTTCTTC. Its translation is CSARDARGTYNEQFF. J is TRBJ2-1 and V is TRBV20-1; TRBD1 is a possible D gene (6 bases). Looked up from germline, CDR1 is DFQATT and CDR2 is SNEGSKA (reference sequence). This CDR3 spans 15 amino acids. V was cut by 0 bases and J by 2 bases, with 11 bases left in between.

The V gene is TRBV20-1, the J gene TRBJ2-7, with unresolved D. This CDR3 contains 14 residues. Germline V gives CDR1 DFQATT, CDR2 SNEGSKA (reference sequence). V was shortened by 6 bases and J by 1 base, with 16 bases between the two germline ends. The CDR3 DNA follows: TGCAGTGCCTCTGCCCCGGACCTGTCCTACGAGCAGTACTTC. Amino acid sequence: CSASAPDLSYEQYF.

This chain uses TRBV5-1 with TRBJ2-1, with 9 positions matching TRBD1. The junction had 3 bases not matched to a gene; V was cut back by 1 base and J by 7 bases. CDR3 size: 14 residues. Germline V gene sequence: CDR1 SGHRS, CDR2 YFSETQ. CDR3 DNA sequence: TGCGCCAGCAGCTTGTGGGACAGGGAAAATGAGCAGTTCTTC. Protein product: CASSLWDRENEQFF. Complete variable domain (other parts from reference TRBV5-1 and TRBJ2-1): KAGVTQTPRYLIKTRGQQVTLSCSPISGHRSVSWYQQTPGQGLQFLFEYFSETQRNKGNFPGRFSGRQFSNSRSEMNVSTLELGDSALYLCASSLWDRENEQFFGPGTRLTVL.

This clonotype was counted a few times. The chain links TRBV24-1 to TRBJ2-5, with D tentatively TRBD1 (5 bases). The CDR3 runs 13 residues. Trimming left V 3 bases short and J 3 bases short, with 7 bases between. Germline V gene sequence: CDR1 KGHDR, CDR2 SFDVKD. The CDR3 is CATSDGAEETQYF. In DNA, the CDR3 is TGTGCCACCAGTGATGGGGCAGAAGAGACCCAGTACTTC.

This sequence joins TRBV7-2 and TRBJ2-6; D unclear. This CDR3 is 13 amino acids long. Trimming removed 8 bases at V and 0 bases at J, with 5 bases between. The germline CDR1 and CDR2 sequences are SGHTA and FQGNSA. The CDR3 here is CASDPSGANVLTF. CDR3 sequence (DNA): TGTGCCAGCGACCCCTCTGGGGCCAACGTCCTGACTTTC.